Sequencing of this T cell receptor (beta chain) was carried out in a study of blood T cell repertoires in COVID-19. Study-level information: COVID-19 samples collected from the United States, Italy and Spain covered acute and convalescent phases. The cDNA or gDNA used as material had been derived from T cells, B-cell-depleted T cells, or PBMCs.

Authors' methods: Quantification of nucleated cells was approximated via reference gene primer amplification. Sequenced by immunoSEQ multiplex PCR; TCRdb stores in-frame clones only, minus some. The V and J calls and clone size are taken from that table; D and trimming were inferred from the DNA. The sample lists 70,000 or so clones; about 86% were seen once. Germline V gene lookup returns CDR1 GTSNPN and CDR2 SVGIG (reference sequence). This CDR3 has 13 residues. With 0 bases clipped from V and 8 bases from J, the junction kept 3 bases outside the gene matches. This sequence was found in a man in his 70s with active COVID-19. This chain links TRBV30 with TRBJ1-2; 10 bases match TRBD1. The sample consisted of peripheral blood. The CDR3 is CAWSVDRGGGYTF. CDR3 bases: TGTGCCTGGAGTGTGGACAGGGGGGGAGGCTACACCTTC.